This TCR beta chain was recorded in a study of cytomegalovirus exposure and HLA in healthy donors (dated by TCRdb to about 2017). With respect to the entire study: A later analysis indicated that the 90 to 150 validation repertoires were generated on the platform also employed for the 600 to 750 repertoires of the first cohort. In addition to the first cohort of 500 to 850 subjects, a separate validation cohort of 120 different subjects was used. The study aimed to test whether signatures of past pathogen exposure could be identified by cataloging public T cell receptors. High-throughput TCR immunosequencing, statistical association of individual TCRs with disease status, and machine learning were combined to predict cytomegalovirus infection status. Overall study results and their limits: The classifier was reported to diagnose cytomegalovirus status with high specificity and sensitivity in both the original cohort and the validation cohort. Subsequent analysis determined that TCRs grouped into clusters in the first cohort also showed a tendency toward co-occurrence across the 90 to 150 validation repertoires, and about 94% of cluster scores exceeded 0. In vitro tests confirmed that three of the cytomegalovirus-associated TCR beta chains recognize cytomegalovirus antigens. The study listed 150 to 200 TCR beta chains as associated with cytomegalovirus. Across donors, most TCR sequences were observed very rarely, whereas some public TCRs were present in many individuals. All 120 or so repertoires were used to score co-occurrence in the validation cohort in a later analysis, because that analysis had no HLA typing for the cohort. The authors suggested that the approach could potentially be generalized to other disease states and immunological phenotypes.

Worth noting for this clone: Its cognate antigen has yet to be identified. A read error may account for a junction end that differs from germline.

Receptors were amplified or captured by the immunoSEQ multiplex PCR assay. Concerning the study's data processing: A statistical classification framework was developed to diagnose cytomegalovirus status using the catalog of TCR beta chain sequences. TCRdb provides this immuneACCESS table in a form limited to in-frame rearrangements. Some clones are lacking; in checked studies, under half of them reflect an unresolved V gene, and why the rest are absent is not known. V and J calls and clone size are copied from that table; D and trimming were computed from the DNA. The table for this sample lists roughly 330,000 clones; approximately 86% of them were counted only once. Approximately 1.2% of the sample is in the top ten clones. The germline V gene provides CDR1 SGHDT and CDR2 YYEEEE. Taken from cysteine to phenylalanine, the CDR3 has 15 residues. Only the CDR3 part of the read is kept: 45 bases, read in frame from the first base.

The donors were included in the validation cohort of over a hundred subjects, a group kept apart from the roughly 680-subject first cohort. The sequenced sample consisted of PBMCs. The clonotype originates from a woman aged 30 to 39 in good health and CMV-seropositive. Recombination joined TRBV5-6 with TRBJ2-1; possibly the D gene is TRBD2, per 6 matching bases. The encoded CDR3 is CASSFGGYSYNVQFF. The base sequence is TGTGCCAGCAGCTTCGGAGGGTATAGTTACAATGTGCAGTTCTTC.